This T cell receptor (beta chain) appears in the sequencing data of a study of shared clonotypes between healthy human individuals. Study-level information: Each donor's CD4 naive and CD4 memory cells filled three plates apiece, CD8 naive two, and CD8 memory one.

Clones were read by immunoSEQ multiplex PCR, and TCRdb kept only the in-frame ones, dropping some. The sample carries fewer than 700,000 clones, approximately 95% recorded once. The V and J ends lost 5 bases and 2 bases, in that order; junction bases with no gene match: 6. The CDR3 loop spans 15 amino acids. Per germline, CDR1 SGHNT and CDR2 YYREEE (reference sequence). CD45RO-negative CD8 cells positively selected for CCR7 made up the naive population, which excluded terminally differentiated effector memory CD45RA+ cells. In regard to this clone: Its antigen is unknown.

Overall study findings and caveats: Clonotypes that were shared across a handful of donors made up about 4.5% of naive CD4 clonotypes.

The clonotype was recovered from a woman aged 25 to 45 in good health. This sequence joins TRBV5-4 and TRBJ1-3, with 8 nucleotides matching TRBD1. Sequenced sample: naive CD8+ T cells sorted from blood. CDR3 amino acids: CASRSDRGTGNTIYF. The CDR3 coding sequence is TGTGCCAGCAGATCCGACAGGGGAACTGGAAACACCATATATTTT.